The 13 T cell receptor beta chains in this list originate from one sample, sequenced in a study of cytomegalovirus exposure and HLA in healthy donors. PCR primers comprised 60 Vbeta and 13 Jbeta primers. Here immunoSEQ multiplex PCR was the method, and the copy in TCRdb shows in-frame clones only, minus some. The data hold about 60,000 clones, with roughly 80% observed a single time. The sequencing input was PBMCs. The receptors stem from a woman between 40 and 55 years old in good health and CMV-seropositive.

CDR3 sequence: CASSLDRLGRGNTGELFF. CDR3 in DNA: TGTGCCAGCAGCTTAGATCGATTGGGCAGGGGTAACACCGGGGAGCTGTTTTTT. The chain has TRBV11-3 and TRBJ2-2; a possible D gene is TRBD1 (6 bases). This CDR3 is built from 18 residues. The ends were cut back, 0 bases at V and 2 bases at J, with 16 bases in the middle. Germline CDR1 is SGHNT and CDR2 is YENEEA.

CDR3 sequence reads: CAWGEERGGQVGTDTQYF. The CDR3 nucleotides are TGTGCCTGGGGGGAGGAGCGGGGGGGCCAGGTTGGTACAGATACGCAGTATTTT. The chain carries TRBV30 and TRBJ2-3; TRBD2 matches at 10 bases. The CDR3 is 18 amino acids. The J segment lost 3 bases and the V segment lost 5 bases, leaving 17 bases of the junction unmatched. The V gene's germline CDR1 is GTSNPN and CDR2 SVGIG (reference sequence).

J is TRBJ1-4 and V is TRBV19; 8 bases are shared with TRBD1. Germline CDR1 reads LNHDA; CDR2 reads SQIVND (reference sequence). Trimming cost V 6 bases and J 7 bases; bases outside gene matches: 16. The CDR3 totals 17 residues. The CDR3 reads CASRPRSGGVSSEKLFF. The CDR3 DNA follows: TGTGCCAGTAGGCCGCGGTCAGGGGGCGTGTCATCTGAAAAACTGTTTTTT.

The chain has TRBV5-1 and TRBJ2-2, with TRBD2 as a possible D gene (5 bases). Trimming shortened V by 6 bases and J by 7 bases, and 16 bases separated the two germline ends. The CDR3 extends over 14 amino acids. In germline, CDR1 is SGHRS, CDR2 YFSETQ. The CDR3 DNA follows: TGCGCCAGCATGAGTCCTAGCATAGGCGGGGAGCTGTTTTTT. Protein sequence: CASMSPSIGGELFF.

About this clone: Other nucleotide sequences in the sample specify the same CDR3. The rearrangement uses TRBV2 and TRBJ2-5; 10 bases are a match to TRBD2. Trimming cost V 0 bases and J 4 bases; bases outside gene matches: 5. The CDR3 covers 16 residues. The V gene's germline CDR1 is SNHLY and CDR2 FYNNEI. The DNA for the CDR3 is TGTGCCAGCAGTGAAGCGGAGCGGGGGGGCCGAGAGACCCAGTACTTC. Residues: CASSEAERGGRETQYF.

The J gene is TRBJ2-5, the V gene TRBV5-1; TRBD2 might be the D (5 bases). In germline, CDR1 is SGHRS, CDR2 YFSETQ. Trimming cost V 5 bases and J 1 base, with 15 bases left between them. The CDR3 extends over 15 amino acids. In DNA form, the CDR3 reads TGCGCCAGCAGATATTGGGGAGACTCCCAAGAGACCCAGTACTTC. Protein sequence: CASRYWGDSQETQYF.

This clone was recorded a few times. The chain carries TRBV4-2 and TRBJ2-2, with TRBD1 matching over 12 bases. With V trimmed by 4 bases and J by 4 bases, 10 bases remained unmatched. CDR3 size: 18 residues. The germline CDR1 and CDR2 sequences are LGHNA and YNFKEQ. CDR3 bases: TGTGCCAGCAGCCCCAAGCCCACGGGACAGGGGGCCACCGGGGAGCTGTTTTTT. Its translation is CASSPKPTGQGATGELFF.

The sample holds a few counts of this clone. The genes are TRBV5-1 and TRBJ2-5, with 7 bases identical to TRBD1. The CDR3 consists of 13 residues. V gave up 5 bases and J gave up 3 bases; unmatched junction bases: 4. Germline V gene data show CDR1 as SGHRS and CDR2 as YFSETQ. CDR3 bases: TGCGCCAGCAGGAGAGGGGGCGAAGAGACCCAGTACTTC. Translated, it gives CASRRGGEETQYF.

The CDR3 loop reads CASSLDSGETQYF. The CDR3 DNA reads TGTGCCAGCAGCTTGGACAGCGGGGAGACCCAGTACTTC. This chain links TRBV5-6 with TRBJ2-5; D is possibly TRBD2 (6 bases). The CDR3 sequence is 13 residues long. Trimming took off 0 bases at V and 5 bases at J, with 8 bases between the two ends. Looked up from germline, CDR1 is SGHDT and CDR2 is YYEEEE.

This clone was detected a few times. The V call is TRBV6-5, the J call TRBJ2-1, with 9 bases matching TRBD1. Losses at the gene ends were 2 bases for V and 9 bases for J; bases not matched to a gene: 8. Germline V gene sequence: CDR1 MNHEY, CDR2 SVGAGI. CDR3 length: 15 amino acids. The chain's CDR3 is CASSYGDREFGEQFF. In DNA form, the CDR3 reads TGTGCCAGCAGTTACGGGGACAGGGAATTTGGTGAGCAGTTCTTC.

The rearrangement uses TRBV27 and TRBJ1-2; tentative D call: TRBD1 (6 bases). V was clipped by 6 bases and J by 8 bases, with 19 bases between them. The germline V gene has CDR1 MNHEY and CDR2 SMNVEV (reference sequence). The CDR3 consists of 14 residues. The CDR3 here is CASRPQGRRGGYTF. CDR3 nucleotides: TGTGCCAGCAGGCCCCAGGGGCGCCGGGGAGGCTACACCTTC.

This rearrangement joins TRBV27 to TRBJ1-5, with D uncertain. The CDR3 loop spans 15 amino acids. V was cut by 6 bases and J by 1 base, with 13 bases left in between. Per the germline V gene, CDR1 is MNHEY and CDR2 is SMNVEV (reference sequence). The CDR3 reads CASRAYPDSNQPQHF. Written as DNA, the CDR3 is TGTGCCAGCAGAGCGTACCCAGACAGCAATCAGCCCCAGCATTTT.

About this clone: This specimen includes other DNA sequences encoding the same CDR3. V and J are TRBV27 and TRBJ1-1; weak D call: TRBD1 (5 bases). The germline V gene encodes CDR1 MNHEY and CDR2 SMNVEV (reference sequence). The germline V and J ends were trimmed by 2 bases and 4 bases, with 8 bases remaining between them. There are 13 residues in the CDR3. Written as DNA, the CDR3 is TGTGCCAGCAGTTTAAGGGGCAGCACTGAAGCTTTCTTT. It yields the protein CASSLRGSTEAFF.